This TCR beta chain was observed in a study of response to subunit inactivated influenza vaccine (dated by TCRdb to between 2018 and 2020). Turning to the overall study: The study used deep quantitative T cell receptor repertoire profiling to track responses to a trivalent subunit inactivated influenza vaccine.

There are many counts of this clonotype. Its cognate antigen has yet to be identified. Per-base qualities were not stored, and no clone one base away is much larger. Libraries came from RT-PCR. For sequencing, an Illumina HiSeq 2500 was employed. The public reads were reanalyzed by TCRdb: fastp trimming at Q25, MiXCR alignment, in-frame beta chains only. Rows with one shared CDR3 protein collapse into an entry with the most common genes and DNA. In this sample the table shows roughly 160,000 distinct CDR3 sequences, approximately 10% of which occur a single time. Approximately 13% of the sample lies in the top ten. The time point label here, explained by the study, means: 45 days after influenza vaccine administration. The CDR3 numbers 14 residues from cysteine through phenylalanine. The DNA shown is the 42-base CDR3, in frame from base 1. For CDR1 and CDR2, the germline V gene lists SGHDT and YYEEEE. V sheds 0 bases and J sheds 4 bases, leaving 10 bases between their ends.

Points the paper makes about the study in general: According to the authors, only a limited number of new T cells may be recruited by each seasonal influenza vaccination.

The material was non-naive T cells sorted from PBMCs, obtained 35 to 45 days after vaccination. What the cell subset or site label conveys for this sample: memory T cell fraction. This chain joins TRBV5-6 to TRBJ2-5, with TRBD2 perhaps the D gene, on 6 matching bases. This sequence was found in a man in his fifties or sixties who received an inactivated influenza vaccine. Donor details come from another sample of the same person, matched by shared clones. The DNA sequence is given as TGTGCCAGCAGCTTGGGAGCGGGCGCAGAGACCCAGTACTTC. Its amino acids are CASSLGAGAETQYF.